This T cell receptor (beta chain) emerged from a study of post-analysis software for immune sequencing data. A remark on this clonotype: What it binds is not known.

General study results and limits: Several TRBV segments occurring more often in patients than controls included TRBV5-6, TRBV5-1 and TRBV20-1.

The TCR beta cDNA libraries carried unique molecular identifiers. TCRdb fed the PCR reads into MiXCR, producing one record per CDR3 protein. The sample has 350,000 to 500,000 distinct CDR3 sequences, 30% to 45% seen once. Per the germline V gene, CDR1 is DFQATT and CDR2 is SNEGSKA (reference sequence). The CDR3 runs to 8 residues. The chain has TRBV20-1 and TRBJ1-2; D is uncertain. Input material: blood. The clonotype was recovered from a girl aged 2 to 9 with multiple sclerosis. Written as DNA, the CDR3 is TGCAGATCCTATGGCTACACCTTC. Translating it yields CRSYGYTF.